The entry below gives a single TCR beta chain sequence along with its context. This specimen comes from a study of blood T cell repertoires in COVID-19. Study at large: COVID-19 samples from acute and convalescent phases originated in the United States, Italy and Spain.

The CDR3 contains 15 residues. The germline V gene encodes CDR1 SGHDT and CDR2 YYEEEE. J gave up 4 bases and V 3 bases, and 7 bases lay outside the gene matches. Only in-frame clones appear in the TCRdb table, and some are missing; sequencing was by immunoSEQ multiplex PCR. The table lists about 170,000 clones, approximately 83% of them singletons. The TCR sequence derives from a woman aged 80 or older with active or convalescent COVID-19. The gene calls are TRBV5-6 and TRBJ2-5; 9 bases fit TRBD1. The sequencing sample was made of peripheral blood. The CDR3 is CASSSTGTGLETQYF. CDR3 nucleotide sequence: TGTGCCAGCAGCTCGACCGGGACAGGGCTAGAGACCCAGTACTTC.